Below, 9 T cell receptor beta chains from the same sample are listed, as sequenced in a study of blood T cell repertoires in COVID-19 (dated by TCRdb to about 2020). Receptor libraries were prepared by the immunoSEQ multiplex PCR assay. TCRdb obtained this table from immuneACCESS and retained in-frame rearrangements with V and J assigned. These tables miss some clones; where compared with another copy, unresolved V genes account for less than half of the shortfall, and the remainder is unexplained. The sample contains 120,000 to 150,000 clones, 85% to 90% of them found a single time. Of the sample, approximately 4% falls within the top ten clones. The sequencing sample was made of peripheral blood. These receptor sequences come from a woman aged 40 to 50 with acute or convalescent COVID-19.

The sample holds one count of this clone. This rearrangement joins TRBV28 to TRBJ2-5; D is perhaps TRBD1 (6 bases). V lost 4 bases and J lost 1, with 10 bases in between. The V gene's germline CDR1 is MDHEN and CDR2 SYDVKM. The CDR3 is made up of 14 amino acids. The CDR3 is CASSSTGIQETQYF. Written as DNA, the CDR3 is TGTGCCAGCAGTTCCACAGGGATCCAAGAGACCCAGTACTTC. Using reference TRBV28 and TRBJ2-5 for the parts outside the CDR3, the full variable domain is DVKVTQSSRYLVKRTGEKVFLECVQDMDHENMFWYRQDPGLGLRLIYFSYDVKMKEKGDIPEGYSVSREKKERFSLILESASTNQTSMYLCASSSTGIQETQYFGPGTRLLVL.

This clone was counted between two and nine times. The chain couples TRBV7-2 to TRBJ1-2; D might be TRBD1 (6 bases). Between the trimmed V and J ends, which lost 5 bases and 5 bases, there was a span of 24 bases. Germline loops: CDR1 SGHTA, CDR2 FQGNSA. The length of the CDR3 is 17 residues. The CDR3 loop is CASSLSSVQGTGYGYTF. The CDR3 coding sequence is TGTGCCAGCAGCCTTTCAAGTGTTCAGGGGACGGGTTATGGCTACACCTTC. Filled out from reference TRBV7-2 and TRBJ1-2, the complete variable domain reads GAGVSQSPSNKVTEKGKDVELRCDPISGHTALYWYRQSLGQGLEFLIYFQGNSAPDKSGLPSDRFSAERTGGSVSTLTIQRTQQEDSAVYLCASSLSSVQGTGYGYTFGSGTRLTVV.

V is TRBV14 and J is TRBJ2-1; no definite D call. The CDR3 is 13 amino acids. Germline-derived CDR1 and CDR2 are SGHDN and FVKESK. Trimming took off 1 base at V and 6 bases at J, with 7 bases between the two ends. In DNA form, the CDR3 reads TGTGCCAGCAGCCAAGGGTTAGTCAATGAGCAGTTCTTC. The encoded protein is CASSQGLVNEQFF.

The chain couples TRBV7-2 to TRBJ2-1; no clear D gene. Trimming stripped 1 base from V and 7 bases from J, with 8 bases between. The CDR3 is 13 residues long. Germline lookup yields CDR1 SGHTA and CDR2 FQGNSA. CDR3 DNA: TGTGCCAGCAGCTTAGGTTTCAGTAATGAGCAGTTCTTC. Translating gives CASSLGFSNEQFF. Filled out from reference TRBV7-2 and TRBJ2-1, the complete variable domain reads GAGVSQSPSNKVTEKGKDVELRCDPISGHTALYWYRQSLGQGLEFLIYFQGNSAPDKSGLPSDRFSAERTGGSVSTLTIQRTQQEDSAVYLCASSLGFSNEQFFGPGTRLTVL.

V gene TRBV11-3 combines with J gene TRBJ2-1, with 7 bases fitting TRBD1. This CDR3 comprises 13 residues. The germline V gene has CDR1 SGHNT and CDR2 YENEEA. The ends lost 4 bases at V and 6 bases at J; junction bases unmatched: 3. The CDR3 region is CASSYNRGNEQFF. CDR3 nucleotides: TGTGCCAGCAGCTACAACAGGGGCAATGAGCAGTTCTTC.

V is TRBV28 and J is TRBJ2-6; the match to TRBD1 covers 9 bases. Germline V CDR1 and CDR2: MDHEN, SYDVKM. Unmatched junction bases numbered 11, after V lost 5 bases and J lost 0 bases. The CDR3 is made up of 19 amino acids. The CDR3 region is CASSPQRTGELSGANVLTF. The CDR3 nucleotides read TGTGCCAGCAGTCCCCAGAGGACAGGGGAACTCTCTGGGGCCAACGTCCTGACTTTC. Based on the CDR3 plus reference TRBV28 and TRBJ2-6, the full variable domain is DVKVTQSSRYLVKRTGEKVFLECVQDMDHENMFWYRQDPGLGLRLIYFSYDVKMKEKGDIPEGYSVSREKKERFSLILESASTNQTSMYLCASSPQRTGELSGANVLTFGAGSRLTVL.

V and J are TRBV3-1 (or the pseudogene TRBV3-2) and TRBJ1-4; 8 bases match TRBD1. The CDR3 has 14 residues. J was trimmed by 5 bases and V by 5 bases; bases with no gene match: 4. The germline V gene encodes CDR1 LGHDT and CDR2 YNNKEL (reference sequence). The CDR3 reads CASSLQGGNEKLFF. The DNA for the CDR3 is TGTGCCAGCAGCTTACAGGGGGGAAATGAAAAACTGTTTTTT.

This clone has a single count. The chain combines TRBV28 with TRBJ1-1; D unclear. With 2 bases removed from V and 0 bases from J, the gap between germline ends came to 7 bases. In germline, CDR1 is MDHEN, CDR2 SYDVKM. This CDR3 has 14 residues. The CDR3 reads CASSLTVLNTEAFF. The CDR3 coding sequence is TGTGCCAGCAGTTTAACAGTATTGAACACTGAAGCTTTCTTT.

V usage is TRBV2 and J usage is TRBJ1-1; D is uncertain. Trimming pared 6 bases from V and 0 bases from J, leaving 8 bases between. The CDR3 totals 13 residues. Germline V CDR1 and CDR2: SNHLY, FYNNEI. This CDR3 reads CASSLQLNTEAFF. The DNA of the CDR3 is TGTGCCAGCAGCTTACAGCTGAACACTGAAGCTTTCTTT.